The 31 T cell receptor beta chains given below trace back to one sample, sequenced in a study of CD8+CD57+ T cells in acquired aplastic anemia. TCR beta VDJ and CDR3 were profiled, and genomic DNA was the template. Via MiXCR, TCRdb re-called the reads, giving one row per CDR3 protein. The sample consists of 350,000 to 450,000 distinct CDR3 sequences, 65% to 80% of them appearing once. Sequencing used sorted CD4+, CD8+, or CD8+CD57+ T cells (not recorded which) from PBMCs. The origin of the receptors is a human donor in good health, serving as a control.

The chain recombines TRBV6-6 with TRBJ1-2; D might be TRBD1 (5 bases). The CDR3 runs to 15 residues. V was clipped by 6 bases and J by 4 bases, with 18 bases between them. Germline CDR1 MNHNY, CDR2 SVGAGI (reference sequence). CDR3 amino acids: CASRGGTREIYGYTF. The CDR3 bases are TGTGCCAGCAGGGGCGGGACTCGAGAAATCTATGGCTACACCTTC.

The rearrangement uses TRBV5-1 and TRBJ2-3; 9 positions agree with TRBD1. Germline assignment: CDR1 SGHRS and CDR2 YFSETQ. The CDR3 sequence is 15 residues long. V was pared by 4 bases and J by 5 bases, with 8 bases of the junction left unmatched. Here the CDR3 DNA reads TGCGCCAGCAGCCGGGACAGGGACCACGAAGATACGCAGTATTTT. This gives the protein CASSRDRDHEDTQYF.

Note on this clonotype: One junction end disagrees with the germline gene, perhaps due to a read error. The chain is built from TRBV7-2 and TRBJ2-5, with D uncertain. The CDR3 has 13 residues. Looked up from germline, CDR1 is SGHTA and CDR2 is FQGNSA. The chain's CDR3 is CASSLGGNSPQYF. The CDR3 coding sequence is TGTGCCAGCAGCTTAGGCGGTAACTCACCCCAGTACTTT.

CDR3 coding DNA: TGCAGTGGACTGCTTAGGGGAACCCAAGATACGCAGTATTTT. Its translation: CSGLLRGTQDTQYF. V usage is TRBV20-1 and J usage is TRBJ2-3; D perhaps matches TRBD1 (5 bases). V was cut by 7 bases and J by 5 bases, with 19 bases left in between. This CDR3 has 14 residues. The germline CDR1 and CDR2 sequences are DFQATT and SNEGSKA (reference sequence).

As concerns this clonotype: In this CDR3 the conserved last residue, phenylalanine or tryptophan, is missing, so a read error is likely. V gene TRBV10-3 combines with J gene TRBJ1-1; tentatively, D is TRBD1 (5 bases). Germline CDR1 reads ENHRY; CDR2 reads SYGVKD. CDR3 size: 14 residues. The CDR3 spells CASSSWRDEAEAFS. The CDR3 DNA is TGTGCCAGCAGTTCATGGAGGGACGAGGCTGAAGCTTTCTCT.

The V and J genes are TRBV5-1 and TRBJ1-5; D not resolved. Germline CDR1 and CDR2: SGHRS and YFSETQ. The CDR3 is made up of 15 amino acids. Deletions cut 0 bases from V and 6 bases from J, with 13 bases between. In DNA form, the CDR3 reads TGCGCCAGCAGCTTGGTACCAAGGACTGCTCAGCCCCAGCATTTT. It encodes CASSLVPRTAQPQHF.

This clonotype was counted once. A read error is likely, as this CDR3 ends without the conserved phenylalanine or tryptophan. Because the CDR3's place on the DNA is in doubt, the DNA is left out and the CDR3 is given as listed by TCRdb. The V call is TRBV2, the J call TRBJ2-5. The CDR3 has 13 amino acids, counting both end residues. Germline values: CDR1 SNHLY, CDR2 FYNNEI. The chain's CDR3 is CASSANYGYTFGS.

This chain uses TRBV7-2 with TRBJ2-7; D assignment may be TRBD1 or TRBD2 (6 bases each). This CDR3 is built from 14 residues. V gave up 2 bases and J gave up 2 bases, with 10 bases separating them. Germline-derived CDR1 and CDR2 are SGHTA and FQGNSA. The chain's CDR3 is CASSLSGEAYEQYF. The DNA for the CDR3 is TGTGCCAGCAGCTTATCAGGGGAGGCCTACGAGCAGTACTTC. Full variable domain (missing parts from reference TRBV7-2 and TRBJ2-7): GAGVSQSPSNKVTEKGKDVELRCDPISGHTALYWYRQSLGQGLEFLIYFQGNSAPDKSGLPSDRFSAERTGGSVSTLTIQRTQQEDSAVYLCASSLSGEAYEQYFGPGTRLTVT.

This chain connects TRBV15 to TRBJ1-2; TRBD1 matches 7 bases. With V trimmed by 4 bases and J by 2 bases, 4 bases remained unmatched. CDR3 length equals 14 residues. Per germline, CDR1 LNHNV and CDR2 YYDKDF (reference sequence). CDR3 sequence: CATSTRQGNYGYTF. Here the CDR3 DNA reads TGTGCCACCAGCACCCGACAGGGAAACTATGGCTACACCTTC.

This clonotype occurred once. The junction departs from germline at one end; a sequencing error may be responsible. V gene TRBV7-4 combines with J gene TRBJ2-7; D might be TRBD1 (7 bases). This CDR3 is 13 amino acids long. The germline CDR1 and CDR2 sequences are SGHVT and SQSDAQ. The CDR3 bases are TGTGCCAGCAGCCAAGAGATGGGCAGGGGGGAGTACTTT. Protein: CASSQEMGRGEYF.

This clonotype was counted a few times. The rearrangement uses TRBV7-9 and TRBJ1-1; D might be TRBD1 (5 bases). V lost 1 base and J lost 6, with 9 bases in between. This CDR3 region has 13 residues. Germline V gene lookup returns CDR1 SEHNR and CDR2 FQNEAQ (reference sequence). CDR3 region: CASSLVGRAEAFF. Written as DNA, the CDR3 is TGTGCCAGCAGCTTAGTGGGCAGGGCTGAAGCTTTCTTT. The whole variable domain, filled in from reference TRBV7-9 and TRBJ1-1, reads DTGVSQNPRHKITKRGQNVTFRCDPISEHNRLYWYRQTLGQGPEFLTYFQNEAQLEKSRLLSDRFSAERPKGSFSTLEIQRTEQGDSAMYLCASSLVGRAEAFFGQGTRLTVV.

This clonotype was counted at least ten times. This rearrangement joins TRBV29-1 to TRBJ2-5; 7 positions match TRBD1. Per germline, CDR1 SQVTM and CDR2 ANQGSEA. The CDR3 covers 14 residues. V shed 5 bases and J 2 bases; nucleotides not matched to a gene: 8. CDR3 in amino acids: CSVTGTVPQETQYF. In DNA, the CDR3 is TGCAGCGTTACCGGGACAGTCCCTCAAGAGACCCAGTACTTC. Drawing the rest from reference TRBV29-1 and TRBJ2-5, the complete variable domain is SAVISQKPSRDICQRGTSLTIQCQVDSQVTMMFWYRQQPGQSLTLIATANQGSEATYESGFVIDKFPISRPNLTFSTLTVSNMSPEDSSIYLCSVTGTVPQETQYFGPGTRLLVL.

A remark on this clonotype: This clone may be a read error of a much larger clone one base away. CDR3 DNA: TGTGCCAGTAGTATCCGGGAAGGAACTGAAGCTTCCTTT. This sequence encodes CASSIREGTEASF. The chain has TRBV19 and TRBJ1-1; D unresolved. This CDR3 spans 13 amino acids. Germline V lookup: CDR1 LNHDA, CDR2 SQIVND (reference sequence).

J is TRBJ1-4 and V is TRBV4-1; D perhaps matches TRBD1 (6 bases). The germline V gene has CDR1 MGHRA and CDR2 YSYEKL. The V gene lost 1 base and the J gene lost 5 bases, with 17 bases spanning the gap. CDR3 size: 17 residues. The DNA of the CDR3 is TGCGCCAGCAGCCAAGTCGGCGACAGGAAGGTGAATGAAAAACTGTTTTTT. Translated, it gives CASSQVGDRKVNEKLFF.

CDR3 in DNA: TGTGCCAGCAGTTTCGGGGGGCAGGGATATGAGCAGTTCTTC. Translated, it gives CASSFGGQGYEQFF. This rearrangement joins TRBV12-3 or TRBV12-4 to TRBJ2-1; possibly TRBD2 for D (7 bases). CDR3 length: 14 residues. Trimming took off 3 bases at V and 8 bases at J, with 14 bases between the two ends.

The chain employs TRBV29-1 and TRBJ2-3; 8 bases fit TRBD1. With V trimmed by 7 bases and J by 4 bases, 4 bases remained unmatched. Germline V gives CDR1 SQVTM, CDR2 ANQGSEA. The CDR3 runs to 12 residues. As DNA, the CDR3 is TGCAGCGCCTTGGACAGGGCAGATACGCAGTATTTT. Residues: CSALDRADTQYF.

As concerns this clonotype: A read error may be the cause here, since a much bigger clone is one base away. J is TRBJ2-7 and V is TRBV5-1; perhaps TRBD1 as D (7 bases). This CDR3 has 16 residues. Germline V lookup: CDR1 SGHRS, CDR2 YFSETQ. CDR3 nucleotide sequence: TGCGCCAGCAGCGACGACAGGGACCGGGCTTGGGGGGAGCGGTACTTC. Protein product: CASSDDRDRAWGERYF.

This rearrangement joins TRBV3-1 to TRBJ1-5, with 8 positions matching TRBD1. The V gene's germline CDR1 is LGHDT and CDR2 YNNKEL (reference sequence). After removal of 3 bases from V and 9 bases from J, the junction contained 10 bases not matched to a gene. This CDR3 is built from 15 residues. In nucleotides, the CDR3 is TGTGCCAGCAGCCACCGTGGACAGGGAATATGGCCCCAGCATTTT. It translates to CASSHRGQGIWPQHF. The variable domain in full, completed from reference TRBV3-1 and TRBJ1-5, reads DTAVSQTPKYLVTQMGNDKSIKCEQNLGHDTMYWYKQDSKKFLKIMFSYNNKELIINETVPNRFSPKSPDKAHLNLHINSLELGDSAVYFCASSHRGQGIWPQHFGDGTRLSIL.

The chain couples TRBV7-2 to TRBJ2-1, with 9 bases lining up with TRBD1. The CDR3 sequence is 16 residues long. V was clipped by 5 bases and J by 0 bases; unmatched bases: 5. Germline V gives CDR1 SGHTA, CDR2 FQGNSA. CDR3 protein: CASSATTGGSYNEQFF. In DNA form, the CDR3 reads TGTGCCAGCAGCGCCACGACAGGGGGCTCCTACAATGAGCAGTTCTTC.

V and J are TRBV20-1 and TRBJ1-1; D remains ambiguous. V lost 0 bases and J lost 0, with 17 bases in between. The CDR3 totals 17 residues. Germline V gene sequence: CDR1 DFQATT, CDR2 SNEGSKA (reference sequence). The CDR3 DNA follows: TGCAGTGCTAGAGATCATGGTGATGAGCAGTTGAACACTGAAGCTTTCTTT. This translates into CSARDHGDEQLNTEAFF.

V is TRBV20-1 and J is TRBJ2-3; D possibly corresponds to TRBD1 (6 bases). The CDR3 is 16 residues long. Trimming shortened V by 6 bases and J by 0 bases, and 19 bases separated the two germline ends. Looked up from germline, CDR1 is DFQATT and CDR2 is SNEGSKA (reference sequence). CDR3 bases: TGCAGTGCGACCCCAGGGGCCTACATTAGCACAGATACGCAGTATTTT. Protein: CSATPGAYISTDTQYF.

This chain connects TRBV9 to TRBJ1-3; D gene ambiguous. Germline CDR1 SGDLS, CDR2 YYNGEE. Trimming removed 0 bases from V and 6 bases from J, with 16 bases in between. The CDR3 loop spans 16 amino acids. The CDR3 spells CASSVAIGRFENTIYF. The CDR3 DNA follows: TGTGCCAGCAGCGTAGCTATAGGACGGTTCGAAAACACCATATATTTT.

This clonotype was picked up many times. The chain has TRBV30 and TRBJ2-7, with 8 nucleotides matching TRBD1. CDR1 GTSNPN and CDR2 SVGIG come from the germline V gene (reference sequence). The CDR3 spans 12 residues. The V gene end was trimmed by 5 bases and the J gene end by 5 bases; junction bases not matched to a gene: 5. In nucleotides, the CDR3 is TGTGCCTGGCGGACAGGGACCCACGAGCAGTACTTC. Protein sequence: CAWRTGTHEQYF.

This clonotype came up a few times. One base away lies a much larger clone, so this may be a sequencing read error. Here the CDR3 DNA reads TGTGCCAGCGGCTTGGGGCACTCACCGAACACTGAAGCTTTCTTT. Protein product: CASGLGHSPNTEAFF. V usage is TRBV5-4 and J usage is TRBJ1-1; D possibly corresponds to TRBD1 (5 bases). The CDR3 length is 15 residues. The V gene's germline CDR1 is SGHNT and CDR2 YYREEE (reference sequence).

This clonotype was recorded once. The V and J genes are TRBV7-3 and TRBJ1-2; D is unresolved. V gave up 2 bases and J gave up 5 bases, with 6 bases separating them. Germline CDR1 reads SGHTA; CDR2 reads FQGTGA. This CDR3 is built from 12 residues. The CDR3 spells CASSLQSYGYTF. The CDR3 DNA is TGTGCCAGCAGCTTACAGTCGTATGGCTACACCTTC.

About this clonotype itself: The junction departs from the called germline gene at one end, perhaps through a read error. CDR3 nucleotides: TGCAGCGCTAGAGGGATTAGCGGGGAAGCTTTCTTT. Translating it yields CSARGISGEAFF. J is TRBJ1-1 and V is TRBV20-1; unclear D gene. CDR3 length: 12 amino acids. Germline CDR1 DFQATT, CDR2 SNEGSKA (reference sequence).

The CDR3 loop reads CASSLVGGQNTEAFF. CDR3 nucleotide sequence: TGTGCCAGCAGCTTAGTAGGGGGACAGAACACTGAAGCTTTCTTT. The chain couples TRBV7-9 to TRBJ1-1; D may be TRBD1 (6 bases). Trimming left V 1 base short and J 1 base short, with 10 bases between. The CDR3 totals 15 residues. Germline CDR1 and CDR2: SEHNR and FQNEAQ (reference sequence).

This clonotype was counted ten times or more. V gene TRBV20-1 combines with J gene TRBJ2-3, with 7 nucleotides matching TRBD2. CDR1 and CDR2 from the germline V gene are DFQATT and SNEGSKA (reference sequence). The CDR3 runs to 15 residues. Trimming at V came to 0 bases and at J to 10 bases, leaving 13 bases not matched to a gene. The CDR3 is CSAREGSGRPLAQYF. CDR3 sequence (DNA): TGCAGTGCTAGAGAGGGTAGCGGGCGCCCATTAGCGCAGTATTTT.

With regard to this clonotype: Germline and junction disagree at one end, which may indicate a read error. The chain is built from TRBV9 and TRBJ2-5; D uncertain. Germline V lookup: CDR1 SGDLS, CDR2 YYNGEE. This CDR3 spans 15 amino acids. The CDR3 loop reads CASSLTRGNGETKYF. The CDR3 DNA reads TGTGCCAGCAGCCTAACCCGAGGAAACGGTGAGACCAAGTACTTC.

The chain couples TRBV6-2 or TRBV6-3 to TRBJ1-6; 10 bases map to TRBD1. Germline loops: CDR1 MNHEY, CDR2 SVGEGT. The CDR3 is 15 amino acids. Germline trimming cut 2 bases from V and 7 bases from J; bases unmatched to any gene: 2. The CDR3 loop is CASSYATGGNSPLHF. The CDR3 nucleotides read TGTGCCAGCAGTTACGCGACAGGGGGCAATTCACCCCTCCACTTT.

This clonotype was seen once. The chain is built from TRBV7-3 and TRBJ2-6; D remains ambiguous. The ends were cut back, 7 bases at V and 0 bases at J, with 7 bases in the middle. The CDR3 has 14 residues. The V gene's germline CDR1 is SGHTA and CDR2 FQGTGA. CDR3 bases: TGTGCCAGCACCCAGAGCTCTGGGGCCAACGTCCTGACTTTC. Its protein product is CASTQSSGANVLTF.